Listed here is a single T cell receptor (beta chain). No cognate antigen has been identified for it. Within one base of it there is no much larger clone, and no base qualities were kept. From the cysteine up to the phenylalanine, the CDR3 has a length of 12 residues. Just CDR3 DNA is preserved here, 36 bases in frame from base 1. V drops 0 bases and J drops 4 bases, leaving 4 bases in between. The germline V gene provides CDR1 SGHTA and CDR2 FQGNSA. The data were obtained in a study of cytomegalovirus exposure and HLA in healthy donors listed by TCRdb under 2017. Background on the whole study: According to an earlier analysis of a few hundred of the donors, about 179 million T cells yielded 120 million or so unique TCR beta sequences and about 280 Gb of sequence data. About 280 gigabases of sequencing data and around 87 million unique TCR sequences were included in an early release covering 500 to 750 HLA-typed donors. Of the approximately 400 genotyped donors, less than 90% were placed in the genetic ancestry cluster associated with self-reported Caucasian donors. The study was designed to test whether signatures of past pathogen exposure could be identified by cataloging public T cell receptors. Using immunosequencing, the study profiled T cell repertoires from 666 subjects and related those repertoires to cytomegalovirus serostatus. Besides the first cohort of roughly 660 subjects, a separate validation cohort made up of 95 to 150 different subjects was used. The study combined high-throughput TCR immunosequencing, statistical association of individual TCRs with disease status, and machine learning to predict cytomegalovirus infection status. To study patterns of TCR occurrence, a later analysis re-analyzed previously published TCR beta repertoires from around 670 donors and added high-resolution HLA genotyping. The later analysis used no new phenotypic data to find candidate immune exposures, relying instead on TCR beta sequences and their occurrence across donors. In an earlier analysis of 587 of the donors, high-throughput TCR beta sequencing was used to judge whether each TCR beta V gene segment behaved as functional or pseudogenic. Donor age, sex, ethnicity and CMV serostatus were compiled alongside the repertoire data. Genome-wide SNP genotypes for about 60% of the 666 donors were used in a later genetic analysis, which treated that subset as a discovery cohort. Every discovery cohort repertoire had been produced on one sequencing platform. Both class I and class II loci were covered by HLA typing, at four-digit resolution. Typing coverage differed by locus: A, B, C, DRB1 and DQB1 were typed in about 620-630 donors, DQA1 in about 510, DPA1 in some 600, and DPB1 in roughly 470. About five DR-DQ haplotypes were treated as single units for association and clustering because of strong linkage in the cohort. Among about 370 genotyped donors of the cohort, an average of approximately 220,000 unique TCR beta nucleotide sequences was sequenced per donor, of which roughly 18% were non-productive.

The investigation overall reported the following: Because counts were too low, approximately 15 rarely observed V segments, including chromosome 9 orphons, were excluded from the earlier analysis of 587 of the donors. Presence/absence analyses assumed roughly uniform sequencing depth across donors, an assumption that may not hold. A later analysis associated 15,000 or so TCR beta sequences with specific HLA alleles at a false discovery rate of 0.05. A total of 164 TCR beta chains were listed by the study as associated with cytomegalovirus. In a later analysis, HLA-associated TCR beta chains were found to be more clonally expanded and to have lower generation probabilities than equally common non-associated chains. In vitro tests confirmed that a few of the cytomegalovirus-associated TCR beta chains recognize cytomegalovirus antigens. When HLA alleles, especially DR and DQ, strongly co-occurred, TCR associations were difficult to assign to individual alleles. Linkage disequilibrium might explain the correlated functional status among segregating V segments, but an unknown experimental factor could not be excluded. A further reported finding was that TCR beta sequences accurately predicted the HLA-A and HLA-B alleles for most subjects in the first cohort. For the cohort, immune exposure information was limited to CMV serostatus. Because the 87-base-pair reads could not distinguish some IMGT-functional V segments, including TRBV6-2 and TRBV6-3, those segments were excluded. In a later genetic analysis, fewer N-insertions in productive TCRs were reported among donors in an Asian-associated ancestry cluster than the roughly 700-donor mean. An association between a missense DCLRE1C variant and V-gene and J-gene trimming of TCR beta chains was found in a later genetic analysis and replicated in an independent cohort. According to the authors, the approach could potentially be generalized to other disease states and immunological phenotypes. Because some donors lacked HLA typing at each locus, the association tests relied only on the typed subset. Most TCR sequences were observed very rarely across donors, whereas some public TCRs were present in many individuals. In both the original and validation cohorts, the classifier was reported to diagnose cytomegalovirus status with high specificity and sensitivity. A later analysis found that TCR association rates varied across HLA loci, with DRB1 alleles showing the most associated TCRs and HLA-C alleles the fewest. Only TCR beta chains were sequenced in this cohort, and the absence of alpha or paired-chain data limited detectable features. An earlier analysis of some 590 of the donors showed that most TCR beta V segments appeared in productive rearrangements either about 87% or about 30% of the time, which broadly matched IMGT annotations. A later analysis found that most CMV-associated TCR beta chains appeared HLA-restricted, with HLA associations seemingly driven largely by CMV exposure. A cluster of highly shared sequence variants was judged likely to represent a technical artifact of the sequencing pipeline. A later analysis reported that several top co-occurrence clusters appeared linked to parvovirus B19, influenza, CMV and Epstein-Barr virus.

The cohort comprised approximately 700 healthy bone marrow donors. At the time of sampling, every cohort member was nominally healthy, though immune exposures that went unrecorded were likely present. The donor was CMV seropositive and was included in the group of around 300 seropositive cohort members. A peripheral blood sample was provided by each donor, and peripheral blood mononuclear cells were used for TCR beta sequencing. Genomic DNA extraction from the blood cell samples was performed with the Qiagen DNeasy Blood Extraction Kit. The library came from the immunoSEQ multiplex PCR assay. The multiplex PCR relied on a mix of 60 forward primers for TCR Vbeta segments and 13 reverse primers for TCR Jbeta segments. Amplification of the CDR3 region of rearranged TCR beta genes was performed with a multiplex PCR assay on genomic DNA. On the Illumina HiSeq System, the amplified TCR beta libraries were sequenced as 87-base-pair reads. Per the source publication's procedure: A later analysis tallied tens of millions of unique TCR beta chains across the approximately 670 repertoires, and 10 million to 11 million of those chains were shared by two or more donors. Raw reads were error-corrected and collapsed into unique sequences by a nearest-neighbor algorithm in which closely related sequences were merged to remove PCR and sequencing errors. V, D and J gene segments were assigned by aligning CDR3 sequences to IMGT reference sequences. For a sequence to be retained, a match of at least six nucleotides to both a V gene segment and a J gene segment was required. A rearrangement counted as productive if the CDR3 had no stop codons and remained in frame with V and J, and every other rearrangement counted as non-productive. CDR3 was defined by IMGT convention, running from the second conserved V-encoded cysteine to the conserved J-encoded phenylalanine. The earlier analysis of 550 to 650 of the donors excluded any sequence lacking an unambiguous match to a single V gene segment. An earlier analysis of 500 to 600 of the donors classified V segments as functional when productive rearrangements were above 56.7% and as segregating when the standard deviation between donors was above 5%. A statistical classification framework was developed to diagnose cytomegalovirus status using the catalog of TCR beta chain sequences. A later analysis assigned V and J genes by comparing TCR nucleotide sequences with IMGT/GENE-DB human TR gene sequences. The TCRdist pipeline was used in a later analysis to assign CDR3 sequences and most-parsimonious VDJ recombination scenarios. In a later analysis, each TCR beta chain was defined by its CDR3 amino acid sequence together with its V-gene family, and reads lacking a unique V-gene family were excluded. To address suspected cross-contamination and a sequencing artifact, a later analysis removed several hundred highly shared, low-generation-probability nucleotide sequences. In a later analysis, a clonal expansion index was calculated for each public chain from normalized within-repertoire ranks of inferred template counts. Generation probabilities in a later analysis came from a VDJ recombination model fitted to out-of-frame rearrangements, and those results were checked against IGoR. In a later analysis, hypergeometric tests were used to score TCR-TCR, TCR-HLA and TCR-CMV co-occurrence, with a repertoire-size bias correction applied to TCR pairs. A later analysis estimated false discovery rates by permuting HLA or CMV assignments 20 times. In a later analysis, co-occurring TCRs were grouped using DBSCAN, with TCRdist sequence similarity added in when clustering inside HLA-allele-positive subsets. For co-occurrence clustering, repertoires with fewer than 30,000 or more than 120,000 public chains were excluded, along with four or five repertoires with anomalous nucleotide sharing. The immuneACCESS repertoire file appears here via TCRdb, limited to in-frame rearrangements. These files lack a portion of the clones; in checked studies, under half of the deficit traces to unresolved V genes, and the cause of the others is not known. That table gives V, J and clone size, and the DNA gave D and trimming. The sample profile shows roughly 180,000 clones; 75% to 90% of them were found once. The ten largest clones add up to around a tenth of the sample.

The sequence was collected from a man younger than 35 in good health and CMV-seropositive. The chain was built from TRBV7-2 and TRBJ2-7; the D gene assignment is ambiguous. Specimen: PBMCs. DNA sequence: TGTGCCAGCAGCTTAGCCCCTTACGAGCAGTACTTC. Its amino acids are CASSLAPYEQYF.